Each of the 30 T cell receptor beta chains below was sequenced from the same sample in a study of T cells in women clearing cervical HPV infection. Sequencing used immunoSEQ multiplex PCR; TCRdb keeps in-frame clones, though not all of them. The listing contains tens of thousands of clones. Input material: blood buffy coat. Receptors originate from a woman between 18 and 70 years old with a cervical HPV16 infection that either progressed to CIN3+ or cleared (not recorded which).

To note about this clone: The read comes to an end 3 residues before the CDR3 does, leaving the germline J gene to fill in the end. The gene calls are TRBV19 and TRBJ2-1, with 10 bases fitting TRBD2. CDR3 size: 14 residues. From germline, CDR1 is LNHDA and CDR2 SQIVND (reference sequence). The trim removed 1 base at V and 6 bases at J, leaving 0 bases unmatched. CDR3 residues: CASSIGTSGNEQFF. The sequenced part of the CDR3 DNA is TGTGCCAGTAGTATAGGGACTAGCGGCAATGAG.

About this clone itself: Read data end 3 residues before the CDR3 end; the end is taken from the germline J gene. The chain recombines TRBV20-1 with TRBJ1-6; D gene ambiguous. With 0 bases removed from V and 7 bases from J, the gap between germline ends came to 13 bases. The CDR3 is 15 residues long. Germline V gives CDR1 DFQATT, CDR2 SNEGSKA (reference sequence). The covered CDR3 bases are TGCAGTGCTAGAGAGAGCGGGAGGGAAAATTCACCC. Protein: CSARESGRENSP. The full CDR3 protein reads CSARESGRENSPLHF.

Remarks on this clone: The read ends 3 residues before the CDR3 terminus; that terminus is restored from the germline J gene. This sequence joins TRBV13 and TRBJ1-3; 7 bases align to TRBD1. This CDR3 is 17 amino acids long. Germline CDR1 PRHDT, CDR2 FYEKMQ (reference sequence). J lost 1 base, V lost 4 bases, and 10 bases had no gene match. CDR3 region: CASSSLRQGASGNTIYF. Incomplete CDR3 DNA: TGTGCCAGCAGCTCACTACGACAGGGTGCATCTGGAAACACC.

As regards this clone: A read error may produce the germline difference seen at one junction end. The CDR3 sequence is CASSLGLAGETNEQFF. The CDR3 bases that were read are TGTGCTAGCAGCTTGGGACTAGCGGGCGAAACAAATGAG. The rearrangement joins TRBV7-7 to TRBJ2-1; 12 bases align to TRBD2. The read comes to an end 3 residues before the CDR3 does, leaving the germline J gene to fill in the end. Germline V gene lookup returns CDR1 SSHAT and CDR2 FNYEAQ (reference sequence). The CDR3 length is 16 residues.

Of note for this clone: The DNA ends 3 residues before the CDR3 does, and the rest of the CDR3 is filled in from the germline J gene. V and J are TRBV30 and TRBJ1-1, with TRBD1 matching 9 bases. V shed 1 base, J shed 0 bases, and the junction held 15 bases outside the gene matches. Germline CDR1 is GTSNPN and CDR2 is SVGIG (reference sequence). CDR3 size: 19 residues. CDR3 DNA (partial): TGTGCCTGGAGTGACCGACCCCGGGACAGGGTTTCGGTGAACACTGAA. Residues: CAWSDRPRDRVSVNTE. The CDR3, in full, reads CAWSDRPRDRVSVNTEAFF.

Details on this clone: The read ends 3 residues shy of where the CDR3 ends; the end is completed using the germline J gene. The J gene is TRBJ1-2, the V gene TRBV19; the D gene is possibly TRBD1 (5 bases). This CDR3 region has 15 residues. The germline V gene encodes CDR1 LNHDA and CDR2 SQIVND (reference sequence). The CDR3 bases that were read are TGTGCCAGTAGCAGGACATCGATCGACTCCTACGAC. This translates into CASSRTSIDSYD. The full CDR3 reads CASSRTSIDSYDYTF.

A note on this clone: The read falls 3 residues short of the CDR3 end, and the missing part is taken from the germline J gene. The chain uses TRBV7-3 and TRBJ1-2, with D perhaps matching TRBD1 (6 bases). This CDR3 region has 15 residues. The germline V gene has CDR1 SGHTA and CDR2 FQGTGA. CDR3 sequence reads: CASSPGARGYGDYTF. The CDR3 bases that were read are TGTGCCAGCAGCCCAGGGGCAAGGGGCTACGGTGAC.

A remark on this clone: The observed sequence ends 3 residues before the CDR3 terminus, with the missing tail filled in from the germline J gene. The chain joins TRBV30 to TRBJ2-3; TRBD1 matches at 9 bases. This CDR3 comprises 12 residues. Per germline, CDR1 GTSNPN and CDR2 SVGIG (reference sequence). The covered CDR3 bases are TGTGCCTGGGGGACAGGGCCTCAGCCG. Translated, it gives CAWGTGPQP. The full CDR3 protein is CAWGTGPQPQYF.

Details on this clone: The missing CDR3 end, 3 residues past where the read stops, is filled in from the germline J gene. The chain is built from TRBV7-3 and TRBJ2-1, with D possibly matching TRBD1 (6 bases). The CDR3 extends over 15 amino acids. CDR1 SGHTA and CDR2 FQGTGA come from the germline V gene. Trimming pared 5 bases from V and 5 bases from J, leaving 16 bases between. The sequenced part of the CDR3 DNA is TGTGCCAGCAGCCGCACCGGGACAATGAACAATGAG. Amino acid sequence: CASSRTGTMNNE. The CDR3 as a whole reads CASSRTGTMNNEQFF. The whole variable domain, filled in from reference TRBV7-3 and TRBJ2-1, reads GAGVSQTPSNKVTEKGKYVELRCDPISGHTALYWYRQSLGQGPEFLIYFQGTGAADDSGLPNDRFFAVRPEGSVSTLKIQRTERGDSAVYLCASSRTGTMNNEQFFGPGTRLTVL.

As regards this clone: The observed sequence ends 3 residues before the CDR3 terminus, with the missing tail filled in from the germline J gene. V usage is TRBV28 and J usage is TRBJ2-1; 8 nucleotides match TRBD1. Germline CDR1 is MDHEN and CDR2 is SYDVKM. J was trimmed by 2 bases and V by 3 bases; bases with no gene match: 6. The CDR3 consists of 16 residues. CDR3 bases read: TGTGCCAGCAGTTTTGGCAGGGGGCGAACCTACAATGAG. Its protein product is CASSFGRGRTYNE. The CDR3 in its entirety is CASSFGRGRTYNEQFF.

In the case of this clone: Read sequence stops 3 residues before the CDR3 end, and the germline J gene provides the missing end. The V call is TRBV5-1, the J call TRBJ1-2, with 7 bases that match TRBD1. CDR1 and CDR2 from the germline V gene are SGHRS and YFSETQ. The CDR3 is 14 residues long. This CDR3 reads CASSQQGRAETYTF. CDR3 DNA (partial): TGCGCCAGCAGCCAACAGGGGAGGGCCGAGACC.

CDR3 amino acids: CSVGEVLYGQYF. CDR3 bases read: TGCAGCGTTGGAGAGGTCCTCTATGGT. The V call is TRBV29-1, the J call TRBJ2-4; D not resolved. The CDR3 is cut off 3 residues early in the read; its end comes from the germline J gene. The CDR3 is made up of 12 amino acids. Per the germline V gene, CDR1 is SQVTM and CDR2 is ANQGSEA.

Note on this clone: Read sequence stops 3 residues before the CDR3 end, and the germline J gene provides the missing end. The chain couples TRBV10-3 to TRBJ1-5; TRBD1 matches 7 bases. The V and J ends lost 6 bases and 3 bases, in that order; junction bases with no gene match: 8. Germline-derived CDR1 and CDR2 are ENHRY and SYGVKD. The CDR3 totals 15 residues. CDR3 amino acids: CAISPGQVNNQPQHF. Partial CDR3 DNA: TGTGCCATCAGCCCAGGACAGGTTAACAATCAGCCC.

About this clone: The read gets to within 3 residues of the CDR3 end, and the germline J gene fills in the rest. Additional DNA sequences in this sample encode the identical CDR3. The J gene is TRBJ2-2, the V gene TRBV19; possible D gene TRBD1, 6 bases. With 7 bases removed from V and 0 bases from J, the gap between germline ends came to 12 bases. The CDR3 runs to 15 residues. Germline CDR1 is LNHDA and CDR2 is SQIVND (reference sequence). Incomplete CDR3 DNA: TGTGCCAGTACTCCGGGACACTCGAACACCGGGGAG. It yields the protein CASTPGHSNTGE. The entire CDR3 protein reads CASTPGHSNTGELFF.

Comment on this clone: The CDR3 end lies 3 residues beyond the end of the read and is filled in from the germline J gene. The chain has TRBV18 and TRBJ1-2, with a tentative D call TRBD1 (6 bases). CDR1 KGHSH and CDR2 LQKENI come from the germline V gene. Trimming removed 6 bases at V and 3 bases at J, with 20 bases between. The CDR3 totals 16 residues. The part of the CDR3 DNA that was read is TGTGCCAGCTCTCAAACCCCTCCGGGGGGCTACTATGGC. This codes for CASSQTPPGGYYG. The entire CDR3 is CASSQTPPGGYYGYTF.

To note about this clone: The read falls 3 residues short of the CDR3 end, and the missing part is taken from the germline J gene. V and J are TRBV5-1 and TRBJ1-4, with 7 bases aligning to TRBD1. The ends lost 4 bases at V and 5 bases at J; junction bases unmatched: 11. In germline, CDR1 is SGHRS, CDR2 YFSETQ. The CDR3 sequence is 16 residues long. The part of the CDR3 DNA that was read is TGCGCCAGCAGCCCCCTTTGGGACAGTTCGAATGAAAAA. Encoded protein: CASSPLWDSSNEK. The CDR3 in full is CASSPLWDSSNEKLFF.

As to this clone: The read ends 3 residues before the CDR3 terminus; that terminus is restored from the germline J gene. V gene TRBV5-1 combines with J gene TRBJ2-7, with 8 nucleotides matching TRBD1. The V gene's germline CDR1 is SGHRS and CDR2 YFSETQ. The CDR3 consists of 13 residues. V lost 0 bases and J lost 6; bases outside the gene matches: 2. The sequenced part of the CDR3 DNA is TGCGCCAGCAGCTTGGGGACAGGGTCCGAG. Protein product: CASSLGTGSE. The whole CDR3 sequence reads CASSLGTGSEQYF.

To note about this clone: The read stops 3 residues short of the end of the CDR3; the missing end is completed from the germline J gene. The chain links TRBV6-2 or TRBV6-3 to TRBJ1-2; D is undetermined. Germline V gives CDR1 MNHEY, CDR2 SVGEGT. V was clipped by 6 bases and J by 3 bases, with 8 bases between them. This CDR3 region has 12 residues. The CDR3 DNA, read in part, is TGTGCCAGCAGCCGCAGTGACTATGGC. Translation: CASSRSDYG. The whole CDR3 protein is CASSRSDYGYTF.

Details on this clone: The observed sequence ends 3 residues before the CDR3 terminus, with the missing tail filled in from the germline J gene. The chain joins TRBV20-1 to TRBJ2-5; no firm D call. The V gene's germline CDR1 is DFQATT and CDR2 SNEGSKA (reference sequence). The CDR3 has 12 residues. Partial CDR3 DNA: TGCAGTGCTAGTAACCTCCTCGGTACC. It is translated as CSASNLLGT. Given in full, the CDR3 is CSASNLLGTQYF.

On this clone itself: The read terminates 3 residues ahead of where the CDR3 ends, so the germline J gene completes it. The chain carries TRBV19 and TRBJ1-2; 7 bases agree with TRBD1. Germline V gene lookup returns CDR1 LNHDA and CDR2 SQIVND (reference sequence). This CDR3 has 14 residues. The DNA read from the CDR3 is TGTGCCAGTAGTATTCAAGGACAGGCCTACGAC. This gives the protein CASSIQGQAYD. The complete CDR3 reads CASSIQGQAYDYTF.

As concerns this clone: The CDR3 end lies 3 residues beyond the end of the read and is filled in from the germline J gene. The chain couples TRBV6-2 or TRBV6-3 to TRBJ2-2; D is undetermined. The CDR3 length is 17 residues. V dropped 0 bases and J dropped 6 bases, with 17 bases sitting between them. Germline V gives CDR1 MNHEY, CDR2 SVGEGT. CDR3 protein: CASSYSIPRYKAGELFF. The sequenced CDR3 bases are TGTGCCAGCAGTTACTCGATCCCCAGGTACAAGGCCGGGGAG.

As regards this clone: Read sequence stops 3 residues before the CDR3 end, and the germline J gene provides the missing end. The chain carries TRBV6-2 or TRBV6-3 and TRBJ2-3, with TRBD1 matching 7 bases. J was trimmed by 2 bases and V by 4 bases; bases with no gene match: 9. The CDR3 is made up of 16 amino acids. CDR1 and CDR2 from the germline V gene are MNHEY and SVGEGT. This chain's CDR3 is CASSFRRDSPTDTQYF. CDR3 DNA (partial): TGTGCCAGCAGTTTCAGACGGGACAGCCCCACAGATACG.

Points on this clone: An end of the junction does not agree with germline; a read error may underlie this. The read gets to within 3 residues of the CDR3 end, and the germline J gene fills in the rest. This chain connects TRBV19 to TRBJ2-3, with D unresolved. The CDR3 covers 13 residues. From germline, CDR1 is LNHDA and CDR2 SQIVND (reference sequence). Incomplete CDR3 DNA: TGTGCCAGTAGTTTAGAAAGACAAAATACG. It codes for CASSLERQNT. The full CDR3 protein is CASSLERQNTQYF.

The sequenced part of the CDR3 DNA is TGTGCCAGCAGCCCACGACAGACTGGAAACACC. It codes for CASSPRQTGNT. The whole CDR3 sequence reads CASSPRQTGNTIYF. The V call is TRBV13, the J call TRBJ1-3; D might be TRBD1 (5 bases). Read sequence stops 3 residues before the CDR3 end, and the germline J gene provides the missing end. V was shortened by 5 bases and J by 2 bases, with 10 bases between the two germline ends. Germline CDR1 PRHDT, CDR2 FYEKMQ (reference sequence). There are 14 residues in the CDR3.

On this clone itself: The sequence runs out 3 residues before the end of the CDR3; the remainder is reconstructed from the germline J gene. The chain combines TRBV30 with TRBJ2-7; 7 bases fit TRBD1. The CDR3 covers 15 residues. With 2 bases clipped from V and 5 bases from J, the junction kept 12 bases outside the gene matches. CDR1 and CDR2 (germline): GTSNPN, SVGIG (reference sequence). The CDR3 sequence: CAWSQGGPRYHEQYF. The covered CDR3 bases are TGTGCCTGGAGTCAAGGGGGCCCACGTTACCACGAG.

As to this clone: The read ends 3 residues early relative to the CDR3; the germline J gene fills the gap. The V and J genes are TRBV7-2 and TRBJ2-7; D is unresolved. Per germline, CDR1 SGHTA and CDR2 FQGNSA. There are 15 residues in the CDR3. The V end lost 0 bases, the J end lost 2 bases, and 11 bases lay between the germline ends. CDR3 DNA (partial): TGTGCCAGCAGCTTAGCCAGGAACCGCCCCTACGAG. Translating gives CASSLARNRPYE. The whole CDR3 region reads CASSLARNRPYEQYF.

The CDR3 is CSVAELAGGHSYEQYF. The sequenced CDR3 bases are TGCAGCGTTGCGGAACTAGCGGGAGGACACTCCTACGAG. V gene TRBV29-1 combines with J gene TRBJ2-7, with 12 bases identical to TRBD2. The read finishes 3 residues shy of the CDR3 end, and the germline J gene is used to complete it. CDR3 length: 16 amino acids. With V trimmed by 4 bases and J by 0 bases, 7 bases remained unmatched. Looked up from germline, CDR1 is SQVTM and CDR2 is ANQGSEA.

Comments on this clone: The CDR3 is cut off 3 residues early in the read; its end comes from the germline J gene. The chain joins TRBV23-1 to TRBJ1-4; 8 bases match TRBD1. TRBV23-1 is noted as an ORF with a role that remains uncertain. V lost 3 bases to trimming and J lost 7 bases; unmatched junction nucleotides: 10. This CDR3 region has 16 residues. This chain's CDR3 is CASSQSARGLSEKLFF. Partial CDR3 DNA: TGCGCCAGCAGTCAGTCCGCCAGGGGGCTGAGTGAAAAA.

Notes on this clone: The read ends 3 residues shy of where the CDR3 ends; the end is completed using the germline J gene. The V call is TRBV4-2, the J call TRBJ1-1; 7 bases map to TRBD1. V lost 0 bases and J lost 6; bases outside the gene matches: 1. The CDR3 covers 13 residues. Per the germline V gene, CDR1 is LGHNA and CDR2 is YNFKEQ. The DNA read from the CDR3 is TGTGCCAGCAGCCAAGAGACAGGGCCTGAA. It codes for CASSQETGPE. The full CDR3 reads CASSQETGPEAFF.

As concerns this clone: The read falls 3 residues short of the CDR3 end, and the missing part is taken from the germline J gene. The chain has TRBV30 and TRBJ2-1; no reliable D call. Germline CDR1 is GTSNPN and CDR2 is SVGIG (reference sequence). This CDR3 region has 12 residues. With 4 bases removed from V and 6 bases from J, the gap between germline ends came to 10 bases. Partial CDR3 DNA: TGTGCCTGGATCGGGTCTAGCAATGAG. As protein: CAWIGSSNE. The complete CDR3 protein is CAWIGSSNEQFF. The entire variable domain, with the rest obtained from reference TRBV30 and TRBJ2-1, is as follows: SQTIHQWPATLVQPVGSPLSLECTVEGTSNPNLYWYRQAAGRGLQLLFYSVGIGQISSEVPQNLSASRPQDRQFILSSKKLLLSDSGFYLCAWIGSSNEQFFGPGTRLTVL.